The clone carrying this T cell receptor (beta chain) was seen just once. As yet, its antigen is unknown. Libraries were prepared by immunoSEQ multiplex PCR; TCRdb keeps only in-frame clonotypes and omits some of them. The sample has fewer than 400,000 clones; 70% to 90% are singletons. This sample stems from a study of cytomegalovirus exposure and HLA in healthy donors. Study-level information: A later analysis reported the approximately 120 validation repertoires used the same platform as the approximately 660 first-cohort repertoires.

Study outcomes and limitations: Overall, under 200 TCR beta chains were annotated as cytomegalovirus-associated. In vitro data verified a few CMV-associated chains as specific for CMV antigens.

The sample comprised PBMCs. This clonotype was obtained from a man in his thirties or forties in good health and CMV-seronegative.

The CDR3 protein is CASSFQTGGRGTEAFF. The DNA for the CDR3 is TGTGCCAGCAGTTTTCAGACAGGGGGCAGGGGCACTGAAGCTTTCTTT. This rearrangement joins TRBV28 to TRBJ1-1; TRBD1 aligns across 10 bases. J gave up 4 bases and V 3 bases, and 8 bases lay outside the gene matches. The CDR3 loop spans 16 amino acids. Germline-derived CDR1 and CDR2 are MDHEN and SYDVKM.